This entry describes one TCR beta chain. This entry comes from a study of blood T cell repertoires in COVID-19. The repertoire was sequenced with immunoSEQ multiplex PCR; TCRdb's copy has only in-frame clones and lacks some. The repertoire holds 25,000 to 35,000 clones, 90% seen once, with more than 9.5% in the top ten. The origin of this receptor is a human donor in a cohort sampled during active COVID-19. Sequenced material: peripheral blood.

CDR3 sequence: CASSQPSGLSYNEQFF. For the CDR3, the DNA is TGCGCCAGCAGCCAACCGAGCGGCCTCTCCTACAATGAGCAGTTCTTC. The chain carries TRBV4-1 and TRBJ2-1; tentatively, D is TRBD2 (5 bases). Germline CDR1 reads MGHRA; CDR2 reads YSYEKL. V was shortened by 2 bases and J by 0 bases, with 11 bases between the two germline ends. The CDR3 sequence is 16 residues long.